The 16 T cell receptor beta chains below were found in one sample sequenced in a study of T cell clonality in common variable immunodeficiency. These receptors are not linked to any known antigen. Using immunoSEQ multiplex PCR, the repertoire was profiled, and TCRdb retains in-frame clones only, with some absent. The sample presents about 19,000 clones, none singletons. Findings and limits, study-wide: Reportedly, TCR beta sequences from common variable immunodeficiency showed fewer deletions and N-nucleotide insertions.

The sample consisted of peripheral blood mononuclear cells. Receptors were obtained from a human donor with common variable immunodeficiency.

Of note for this clone: Coverage ceases 3 residues before the CDR3 finishes, and the germline J gene fills in the end. The V and J genes are TRBV5-1 and TRBJ2-7, with a tentative D call TRBD1 (6 bases). This CDR3 contains 15 residues. Germline CDR1 is SGHRS and CDR2 is YFSETQ. Trimming stripped 5 bases from V and 1 base from J, with 16 bases between. The CDR3 DNA, read in part, is TGCGCCAGCAGGGAGGACAGTTGGGGTTCCTACGAG. Translation: CASREDSWGSYE. The full-length CDR3 reads as CASREDSWGSYEQYF.

In the case of this clone: The read finishes 3 residues shy of the CDR3 end, and the germline J gene is used to complete it. The chain couples TRBV18 to TRBJ1-6, with D maybe TRBD1 (6 bases). This CDR3 is 18 amino acids long. CDR1 KGHSH and CDR2 LQKENI come from the germline V gene. The V and J ends lost 0 bases and 5 bases respectively, with 17 bases between them. CDR3 bases read: TGTGCCAGCTCACCACCGGTTGGGGGCCCGTGGGATAATTCACCC. Translation: CASSPPVGGPWDNSP. The full CDR3 reads CASSPPVGGPWDNSPLHF.

The table lists this clone with a few counts. The read finishes 3 residues shy of the CDR3 end, and the germline J gene is used to complete it. V and J are TRBV7-2 and TRBJ2-7, with TRBD2 matching over 10 bases. The CDR3 contains 16 residues. Germline loops: CDR1 SGHTA, CDR2 FQGNSA. V shed 0 bases, J shed 4 bases, and the junction held 6 bases outside the gene matches. CDR3 bases read: TGTGCCAGCAGCTTAGCGGCTAGCGGGGGATTTTACGAG. Protein sequence: CASSLAASGGFYE. The entire CDR3 is CASSLAASGGFYEQYF.

Notes on this clone: The read terminates 3 residues before the CDR3 end, so the remaining end is supplied by the germline J gene. V is TRBV6-2 or TRBV6-3 and J is TRBJ1-6, with 7 bases lining up with TRBD1. The CDR3 sequence is 15 residues long. The V and J ends lost 6 bases and 11 bases, in that order; junction bases with no gene match: 13. The germline CDR1 and CDR2 sequences are MNHEY and SVGEGT. CDR3 protein: CASRPADRPLAPLHF. The CDR3 bases that were read are TGTGCCAGCAGGCCAGCGGACAGGCCACTTGCACCC.

This clone occurred many times. The read halts 3 residues ahead of the CDR3 end, with the missing end drawn from the germline J gene. The rearrangement joins TRBV5-1 to TRBJ2-1; 9 nucleotides align to TRBD1. Germline CDR1 reads SGHRS; CDR2 reads YFSETQ. V shed 4 bases, J shed 9 bases, and the junction held 5 bases outside the gene matches. The CDR3 totals 13 residues. The part of the CDR3 DNA that was read is TGCGCCAGCAGCACGGGACAGGGCGGTGAG. Protein sequence: CASSTGQGGE. The full CDR3 reads CASSTGQGGEQFF.

As to this clone: Read data end 3 residues before the CDR3 end; the end is taken from the germline J gene. This chain joins TRBV2 and TRBJ1-6, with a possible D match to TRBD1 (5 bases). There are 13 residues in the CDR3. Germline CDR1 is SNHLY and CDR2 is FYNNEI. V was clipped by 7 bases and J by 4 bases, with 8 bases between them. The CDR3 spells CASTGTYNSPLHF. CDR3 bases read: TGTGCCAGCACCGGGACTTATAATTCACCC.

There are a few counts of this clone. The read terminates 3 residues before the CDR3 end, so the remaining end is supplied by the germline J gene. The genes are TRBV20-1 and TRBJ1-1; 9 bases line up with TRBD1. V trimming: 0 bases; J trimming: 5 bases; junction bases outside the gene matches: 10. The CDR3 is 16 residues long. Germline V gives CDR1 DFQATT, CDR2 SNEGSKA (reference sequence). The sequenced part of the CDR3 DNA is TGCAGTGCTAGAGAGGGGGACAGGGCCGCGGTGACTGAA. Translation gives CSAREGDRAAVTE. The full-length CDR3 reads as CSAREGDRAAVTEAFF.

This clone has ten or more counts. Additional DNA sequences in this sample encode the identical CDR3. CDR3 residues: CASSLNGQGNTGELFF. The sequenced part of the CDR3 DNA is TGTGCCAGCAGCTTAAATGGTCAGGGGAACACCGGGGAG. The chain combines TRBV7-3 with TRBJ2-2, with D tentatively TRBD1 (5 bases). The read gets to within 3 residues of the CDR3 end, and the germline J gene fills in the rest. CDR1 and CDR2 from the germline V gene are SGHTA and FQGTGA. The V end was cut by 1 base, the J end by 1 base, with 10 bases between. This CDR3 is built from 16 residues.

The table lists this clone with a few counts. The read comes to an end 3 residues before the CDR3 does, leaving the germline J gene to fill in the end. The sample has other DNA sequences that encode this CDR3 too. The chain uses TRBV18 and TRBJ2-3, with no clear D. CDR3 size: 12 residues. Between the trimmed V and J ends, which lost 3 bases and 3 bases, there was a span of 4 bases. Germline V CDR1 and CDR2: KGHSH, LQKENI. CDR3 DNA, as far as it was read: TGTGCCAGCTCACCGCGGACAGATACG. Translation gives CASSPRTDT. The full CDR3 protein is CASSPRTDTQYF.

This clone was recorded at least ten times. From the germline J gene comes the end of the CDR3, since the read stops 3 residues before it. V usage is TRBV18 and J usage is TRBJ1-2; D possibly corresponds to TRBD1 (6 bases). CDR3 size: 15 residues. Germline assignment: CDR1 KGHSH and CDR2 LQKENI. The CDR3 is CASSPGSRGASGYTF. CDR3 DNA, as far as it was read: TGTGCCAGCTCACCGGGTAGCAGGGGAGCGTCGGGC.

This clone occurred a few times. Read sequence stops 3 residues before the CDR3 end, and the germline J gene provides the missing end. The chain joins TRBV2 to TRBJ1-5; 7 nucleotides agree with TRBD1. This CDR3 comprises 14 residues. Germline V gives CDR1 SNHLY, CDR2 FYNNEI. V shed 6 bases and J 7 bases; nucleotides not matched to a gene: 9. CDR3 protein: CASSRGGGGQPQHF. Incomplete CDR3 DNA: TGTGCCAGCAGCCGAGGAGGGGGCGGGCAGCCC. Complete variable domain (other parts from reference TRBV2 and TRBJ1-5): EPEVTQTPSHQVTQMGQEVILRCVPISNHLYFYWYRQILGQKVEFLVSFYNNEISEKSEIFDDQFSVERPDGSNFTLKIRSTKLEDSAMYFCASSRGGGGQPQHFGDGTRLSIL.

Judged by abundance, this clone is medium-sized (0.01 to 0.1%). The CDR3 end is not reached by the read, which stops 3 residues before it; the germline J gene fills it in. The chain has TRBV7-2 and TRBJ2-7, with TRBD2 identical over 10 bases. The J segment lost 1 base and the V segment lost 2 bases, leaving 2 bases of the junction unmatched. CDR1 and CDR2 (germline): SGHTA, FQGNSA. The CDR3 extends over 15 amino acids. Incomplete CDR3 DNA: TGTGCCAGCAGCTTAACAGCGGGGGGGTCCTACGAG. It encodes CASSLTAGGSYE. The entire CDR3 reads CASSLTAGGSYEQYF.

This clone was detected many times. The sequence runs out 3 residues before the end of the CDR3; the remainder is reconstructed from the germline J gene. V gene TRBV19 combines with J gene TRBJ1-6, with 7 bases identical to TRBD1. Germline-derived CDR1 and CDR2 are LNHDA and SQIVND (reference sequence). V lost 4 bases, J lost 7 bases, and 7 bases stayed unmatched. The CDR3 totals 15 residues. Incomplete CDR3 DNA: TGTGCCAGTAGTACACGGACAGGTGGGAATTCACCC. Translating gives CASSTRTGGNSP. In full, the CDR3 reads CASSTRTGGNSPLHF.

This clone was observed a handful of times. Read sequence stops 3 residues before the CDR3 end, and the germline J gene provides the missing end. V gene TRBV30 combines with J gene TRBJ2-3; D is possibly TRBD2 (5 bases). Germline loops: CDR1 GTSNPN, CDR2 SVGIG (reference sequence). With 7 bases removed from V and 5 bases from J, the gap between germline ends came to 13 bases. This CDR3 is built from 12 residues. The CDR3 is CASTKAGDTQYF. CDR3 bases read: TGTGCCTCTACCAAGGCGGGAGATACG.

This clone was counted only a few times. The sequenced CDR3 bases are TGTGCCAGTAGTATAGGACGGTCAAGCGTCGGAGAGACC. Translation gives CASSIGRSSVGET. From start to end, the CDR3 is CASSIGRSSVGETQYF. The rearrangement uses TRBV19 and TRBJ2-5; no clear D. The sequenced fragment ends 3 residues before the CDR3 boundary, so the rest is inferred from the germline J gene. The germline V and J ends were trimmed by 1 base and 4 bases, with 16 bases remaining between them. This CDR3 has 16 amino acids. The germline CDR1 and CDR2 sequences are LNHDA and SQIVND (reference sequence).

This clone was detected ten times or more. The CDR3 end falls 3 residues outside the read, so it is completed with the germline J gene. This sequence joins TRBV6-4 and TRBJ1-4; a weak D match, TRBD1 (6 bases). V lost 3 bases to trimming and J lost 8 bases, with 10 bases between them. The germline V gene encodes CDR1 MRHNA and CDR2 SNTAGT. This CDR3 region has 13 residues. CDR3 bases read: TGTGCCAGCAGTGAGGGGGCAGGGGAAAAA. Translated: CASSEGAGEK. The entire CDR3 protein is CASSEGAGEKLFF.